Listed below are T cell receptor beta chains from one sample, sequenced in a study of T-cell reconstitution after alpha-beta-depleted transplantation in children. MiXCR, run by TCRdb on the PCR reads, gives a single entry per CDR3 protein. The repertoire holds hundreds of thousands of distinct CDR3 sequences, around 16% seen once, with more than 2.5% in the top ten. The material was PBMCs from the stem cell graft donor, obtained from the stem cell graft. These receptors came from a human donor who donated a stem cell graft to a child with acute lymphoblastic leukemia. The CDR3 runs from the conserved cysteine through the conserved F or W. The order of the fields is D gene, V gene, clone size, J gene, CDR3 DNA, CDR3 protein. D genes are given only for firm matches. The listing skips clone size in some rows; elsewhere it reads once, few, many or a size class.

D: TRBD1; V: TRBV30; size: NA; J: TRBJ1-2; DNA: TGTGCCTGGAGTCCCAGGGGGTCCTATGGCTACACCTTC; CDR3: CAWSPRGSYGYTF
D: TRBD2; V: TRBV10-3; size: NA; J: TRBJ2-3; DNA: TGTGCCATCAGTGATCCGCGGGAGGTAGATACGCAGTATTTT; CDR3: CAISDPREVDTQYF
D: TRBD1; V: TRBV7-9; size: NA; J: TRBJ2-1; DNA: TGTGCCTCCAGGGGGCTCTACAATGAGCAGTTCTTC; CDR3: CASRGLYNEQFF
D: TRBD1; V: TRBV2; size: few; J: TRBJ2-7; DNA: TGTGCCAGCAGTCAACAGGGGCTCTACGAGCAGTACTTC; CDR3: CASSQQGLYEQYF
D: TRBD2; V: TRBV29-1; size: few; J: TRBJ2-7; DNA: TGCAGCATTCTAGCGGGGGCCTACGAGCAGTACTTC; CDR3: CSILAGAYEQYF
D: NA; V: TRBV20-1; size: few; J: TRBJ2-1; DNA: TGCAGTGCCATTGGACTGGCCTTGGATGAGCAGTTCTTC; CDR3: CSAIGLALDEQFF
D: TRBD1; V: TRBV6-5; size: NA; J: TRBJ2-7; DNA: TGTGCCAGCAGTTCGGACAGGAGCAGCCCCTACGAGCAGTACTTC; CDR3: CASSSDRSSPYEQYF
D: TRBD1; V: TRBV2; size: few; J: TRBJ1-1; DNA: TGTGCCAGCAGTGGCTCGACAGGGACGAACACTGAAGCTTTCTTT; CDR3: CASSGSTGTNTEAFF
D: TRBD1; V: TRBV11-2; size: few; J: TRBJ1-2; DNA: TGTGCCAGCAGCTTAGCGGGACCGACAGGGATAGGCTACACCTTC; CDR3: CASSLAGPTGIGYTF
D: NA; V: TRBV7-8; size: few; J: TRBJ2-7; DNA: TGTGCCAGCAGCTCGGCAGAGACAGTCAAGTACGAGCAGTACTTC; CDR3: CASSSAETVKYEQYF
D: NA; V: TRBV20-1; size: few; J: TRBJ2-7; DNA: TGCAGTGCTAGAGTCAGCCGCTCCTACGAGCAGTACTTC; CDR3: CSARVSRSYEQYF
D: NA; V: TRBV3-1; size: few; J: TRBJ1-1; DNA: TGTGCCAGCAGCCAAGCCCGAATTACTGAAGCTTTCTTT; CDR3: CASSQARITEAFF
D: NA; V: TRBV7-2; size: NA; J: TRBJ1-1; DNA: TGTGCCAGCAGCTTAGGAAGGAACAGCTTGAAGGCTTTCTTT; CDR3: CASSLGRNSLKAFF
D: NA; V: TRBV5-1; size: few; J: TRBJ1-3; DNA: TGCGCCAGCAGCCCTCGAGAGGGGGGCTCTGGAAACACCATATATTTT; CDR3: CASSPREGGSGNTIYF
D: TRBD2; V: TRBV7-9; size: NA; J: TRBJ2-1; DNA: TGTGCCAGCAGCTTAGATGCTAGCGGGAGGTCCTACAATGAGCAGTTCTTC; CDR3: CASSLDASGRSYNEQFF
D: NA; V: TRBV7-6; size: NA; J: TRBJ2-5; DNA: TGTGCCAGCAGCTTAAATCCAATAAGCGACGGGCTTCTCTTC; CDR3: CASSLNPISDGLLF
D: TRBD2; V: TRBV11-2; size: NA; J: TRBJ2-2; DNA: TGTGCCAGCAGCTTTTTTAGCCCCATAGCGGGAGGGAGGAACACCGGGGAGCTGTTTTTT; CDR3: CASSFFSPIAGGRNTGELFF
D: NA; V: TRBV29-1; size: few; J: TRBJ1-2; DNA: TGCAGCGTTGAACCAGAAGCTAACTATGGCTACACCTTC; CDR3: CSVEPEANYGYTF
D: NA; V: TRBV5-1; size: NA; J: TRBJ2-7; DNA: TGCGCCAGCAGCTTGGTATATCAGCGGGTTGAAAGCTACGAGCAGTACTTC; CDR3: CASSLVYQRVESYEQYF
D: NA; V: TRBV20-1; size: few; J: TRBJ2-2; DNA: TGCAGTGCCGGTGGGAGCCTCACCGGGGAGCTGTTTTTT; CDR3: CSAGGSLTGELFF
D: NA; V: TRBV7-6; size: NA; J: TRBJ2-7; DNA: TGTGCCAGCAGCTGGAGGGCAGAGTCCTACGAGCAGTACTTC; CDR3: CASSWRAESYEQYF
D: NA; V: TRBV10-1; size: few; J: TRBJ2-3; DNA: TGCGCCAGCAGCCAGTCCTACACAGATACGCAGTATTTT; CDR3: CASSQSYTDTQYF
D: NA; V: TRBV20-1; size: NA; J: TRBJ2-3; DNA: TGCAGTGCTACGCAGCGTGTTAGGGCCTCTAGCACAGATACGCAGTATTTT; CDR3: CSATQRVRASSTDTQYF
D: NA; V: TRBV9; size: NA; J: TRBJ1-1; DNA: TGTGCCAGCAGCGTCGGGGGTCCATCTGAAGCTTTCTTT; CDR3: CASSVGGPSEAFF
D: NA; V: TRBV2; size: NA; J: TRBJ2-7; DNA: TGTGCCAGCAACTTATGGCGAAGCTCCTACGAGCAGTACTTC; CDR3: CASNLWRSSYEQYF
D: NA; V: TRBV18; size: few; J: TRBJ2-7; DNA: TGTGCCAGCTCACCGGGGATTGAGCAGTACTTC; CDR3: CASSPGIEQYF
D: NA; V: TRBV10-3; size: few; J: TRBJ2-1; DNA: TGTGCCACCGCAGGACAAAGCTCCTACAATGAGCAGTTCTTC; CDR3: CATAGQSSYNEQFF
D: NA; V: TRBV12-3/TRBV12-4; size: NA; J: TRBJ2-7; DNA: TGTGCCAGCAGTTTCCCCCTGACTGTCGAGCAGTACTTC; CDR3: CASSFPLTVEQYF
D: TRBD2; V: TRBV4-1; size: NA; J: TRBJ2-5; DNA: TGCGCCAGCAGAGGGACTAGCGGGATTCAAGAGACCCAGTACTTC; CDR3: CASRGTSGIQETQYF
D: NA; V: TRBV12-3/TRBV12-4; size: few; J: TRBJ1-1; DNA: TGTGCCAGCAGTTTCCTCCCAGGGGTTTTGGGAGCTTTCTTT; CDR3: CASSFLPGVLGAFF
D: NA; V: TRBV15; size: few; J: TRBJ2-5; DNA: TGTGCCACCAGCAGAGATGAACAAGAGACCCAGTACTTC; CDR3: CATSRDEQETQYF
D: TRBD1; V: TRBV7-9; size: NA; J: TRBJ1-2; DNA: TGTGCCAGCAGCTTATCCGGGACAGGGGGTTTTCTTGGCTACACCTTC; CDR3: CASSLSGTGGFLGYTF
D: NA; V: TRBV5-6; size: NA; J: TRBJ1-5; DNA: TGTGCCAGCAGCTTAATGCGGGGGGGGCGAGACGGCAATCAGCCCCAGCATTTT; CDR3: CASSLMRGGRDGNQPQHF
D: NA; V: TRBV18; size: few; J: TRBJ2-2; DNA: TGTGCCAGCTCACTCCAGGGGATACCCCTGAACACCGGGGAGCTGTTTTTT; CDR3: CASSLQGIPLNTGELFF
D: NA; V: TRBV12-3/TRBV12-4; size: few; J: TRBJ2-3; DNA: TGTGCCAGCCTTCCGTTTCCGCAGTATTTT; CDR3: CASLPFPQYF
D: TRBD2; V: TRBV29-1; size: NA; J: TRBJ2-7; DNA: TGCAGCGTGCTCGGGACTAGCGGGAGGGCCCCTCTAAGCGAGCAGTACTTC; CDR3: CSVLGTSGRAPLSEQYF
D: NA; V: TRBV19; size: NA; J: TRBJ2-6; DNA: TGTGCCAGTAGTACCTTAAGACAGGATCTCCCCACTAGCTCTGGGGCCAACGTCCTGACTTTC; CDR3: CASSTLRQDLPTSSGANVLTF
D: NA; V: TRBV12-3/TRBV12-4; size: few; J: TRBJ2-7; DNA: TGTGCCAGCAGTTCAGGGGAAGGAATCTACGAGCAGTACTTC; CDR3: CASSSGEGIYEQYF
D: NA; V: TRBV20-1; size: many; J: TRBJ2-1; DNA: TGCAGTGCTAGGCTAGCAGGATACAATGAGCAGTTCTTC; CDR3: CSARLAGYNEQFF
D: NA; V: TRBV29-1; size: few; J: TRBJ2-2; DNA: TGCAGCGTTGAGGCAGCCTCCGGGGAGCTGTTTTTT; CDR3: CSVEAASGELFF
D: TRBD1; V: TRBV24-1; size: NA; J: TRBJ1-5; DNA: TGTGCCACCAGTGATGGGACAGGGGGTTTCAATCAGCCCCAGCATTTT; CDR3: CATSDGTGGFNQPQHF
D: TRBD1; V: TRBV7-3; size: many; J: TRBJ2-3; DNA: TGTGCCAGCAGCCCGGGACAGGGTAGAGATACGCAGTATTTT; CDR3: CASSPGQGRDTQYF
D: NA; V: TRBV5-1; size: few; J: TRBJ1-2; DNA: TGCGCCAGCAGCTACGAAACTAACTATGGCTACACCTTC; CDR3: CASSYETNYGYTF
D: NA; V: TRBV7-8; size: NA; J: TRBJ1-5; DNA: TGTGCCAGCAGCTTAGAGAGGGGAGGTTTCCAGCCCCAGCATTTT; CDR3: CASSLERGGFQPQHF
D: NA; V: TRBV7-3; size: NA; J: TRBJ1-1; DNA: TGTGCCAGCAGCCCGGGGGGCGCTTCGACTGAAGCTTTCTTT; CDR3: CASSPGGASTEAFF
D: NA; V: TRBV24-1; size: NA; J: TRBJ1-5; DNA: TGTGCCACCAGTGATACTAGCAATCAGCCCCAGCATTTT; CDR3: CATSDTSNQPQHF
D: NA; V: TRBV12-3/TRBV12-4; size: many; J: TRBJ2-5; DNA: TGTGCCAGCAGCTTGGGCGTATCCGACCAAGAGACCCAGTACTTC; CDR3: CASSLGVSDQETQYF
D: NA; V: TRBV21-1; size: NA; J: TRBJ2-4; DNA: TGTGCCAGCAGCACGACAGGGAGGGCGGCCAAAAACATTCAGTACTTC; CDR3: CASSTTGRAAKNIQYF